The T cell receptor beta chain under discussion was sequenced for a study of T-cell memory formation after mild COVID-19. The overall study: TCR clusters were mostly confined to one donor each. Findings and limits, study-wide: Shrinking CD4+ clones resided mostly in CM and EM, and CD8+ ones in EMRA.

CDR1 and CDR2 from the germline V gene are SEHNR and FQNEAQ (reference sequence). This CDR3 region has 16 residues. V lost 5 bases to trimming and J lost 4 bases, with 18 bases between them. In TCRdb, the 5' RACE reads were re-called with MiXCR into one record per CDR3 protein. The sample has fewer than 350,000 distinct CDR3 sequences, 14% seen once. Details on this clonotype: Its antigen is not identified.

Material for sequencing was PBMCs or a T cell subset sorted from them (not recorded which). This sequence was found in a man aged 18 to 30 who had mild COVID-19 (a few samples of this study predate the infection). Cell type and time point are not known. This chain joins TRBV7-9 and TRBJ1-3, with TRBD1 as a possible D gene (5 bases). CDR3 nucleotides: TGTGCCAGCAGCGCCCGACTACAGGAACCGGGAAACACCATATATTTT. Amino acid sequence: CASSARLQEPGNTIYF.